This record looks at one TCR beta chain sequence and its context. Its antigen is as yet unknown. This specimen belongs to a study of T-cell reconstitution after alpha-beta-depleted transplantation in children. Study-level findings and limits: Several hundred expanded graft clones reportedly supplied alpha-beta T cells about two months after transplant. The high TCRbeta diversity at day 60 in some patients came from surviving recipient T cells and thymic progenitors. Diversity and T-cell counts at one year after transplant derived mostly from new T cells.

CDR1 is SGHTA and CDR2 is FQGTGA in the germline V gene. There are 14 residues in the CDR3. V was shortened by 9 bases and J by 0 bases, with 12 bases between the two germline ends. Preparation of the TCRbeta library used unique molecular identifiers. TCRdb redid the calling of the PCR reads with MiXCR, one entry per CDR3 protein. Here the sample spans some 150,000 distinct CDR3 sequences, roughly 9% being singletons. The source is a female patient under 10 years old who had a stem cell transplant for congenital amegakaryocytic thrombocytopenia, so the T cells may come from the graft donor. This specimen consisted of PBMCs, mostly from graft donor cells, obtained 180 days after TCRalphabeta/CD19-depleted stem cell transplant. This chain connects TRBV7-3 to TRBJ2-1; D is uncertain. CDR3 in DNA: TGTGCCAGTGGATCTCTGCGCTCCTACAATGAGCAGTTCTTC. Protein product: CASGSLRSYNEQFF.